One and the same sample provided the 8 T cell receptor beta chains below, sequenced in a study of a mutant IDH1 vaccine in newly diagnosed glioma. Time point denoted: week 35, safety follow-up. Topical imiquimod was applied with each vaccine dose, which held 300 ug of mutant IDH1 20-mer peptide. These receptors have no known antigen. Some clones are missing from TCRdb's copy, which holds only in-frame ones; the method was immunoSEQ multiplex PCR. This table has tens of thousands of clones, about 73% appearing once. This material consisted of PBMCs, taken from a glioma patient whose treatment included an IDH1 peptide vaccine. The origin of the receptors is a middle-aged man with glioma.

This rearrangement joins TRBV10-3 to TRBJ2-7; 8 bases fit TRBD1. V was pared by 3 bases and J by 7 bases, with 8 bases of the junction left unmatched. CDR3 length: 14 amino acids. The germline gives CDR1 ENHRY, CDR2 SYGVKD. The CDR3 is CAISEVQGVWEQYF. In DNA, the CDR3 is TGTGCCATCAGTGAAGTACAGGGGGTCTGGGAGCAGTACTTC.

This chain uses TRBV7-9 with TRBJ2-7; 9 positions agree with TRBD1. Germline CDR1 reads SEHNR; CDR2 reads FQNEAQ (reference sequence). The V and J ends lost 4 bases and 4 bases, in that order; junction bases with no gene match: 5. This CDR3 has 14 amino acids. The CDR3 spells CASSSGTGLYEQYF. The DNA of the CDR3 is TGTGCCAGCAGCTCCGGGACAGGGTTGTACGAGCAGTACTTC.

V usage is TRBV30 and J usage is TRBJ2-7; D perhaps matches TRBD1 (6 bases). Trimming left V 3 bases short and J 2 bases short, with 11 bases between. The CDR3 sequence is 13 residues long. Germline V CDR1 and CDR2: GTSNPN, SVGIG (reference sequence). The CDR3 bases are TGTGCCTGGAGCCCGGGACATACCTACGAGCAGTACTTC. As protein: CAWSPGHTYEQYF.

This clone has a single count. This chain connects TRBV19 to TRBJ1-5; no clear D gene. Trimming cost V 4 bases and J 3 bases, with 13 bases left between them. Germline V gives CDR1 LNHDA, CDR2 SQIVND (reference sequence). The CDR3 has 15 amino acids. The CDR3 spells CASSTSGGYNQPQHF. The DNA for the CDR3 is TGTGCCAGTAGTACCTCAGGAGGGTACAATCAGCCCCAGCATTTT.

The rearrangement links TRBV11-2 to TRBJ1-6, with D possibly being TRBD1 (5 bases). There are 15 residues in the CDR3. CDR1 and CDR2 from the germline V gene are SGHAT and FQNNGV. With 5 bases removed from V and 6 bases from J, the gap between germline ends came to 14 bases. Here the CDR3 DNA reads TGTGCCAGCAGCCTAGGACAAACCCTTAATTCACCCCTCCACTTT. Encoded protein: CASSLGQTLNSPLHF.

The chain carries TRBV6-5 and TRBJ2-3, with TRBD1 matching 8 bases. CDR3 length: 15 amino acids. Germline V lookup: CDR1 MNHEY, CDR2 SVGAGI. V lost 3 bases and J lost 3; bases outside the gene matches: 5. The DNA of the CDR3 is TGTGCCAGCAGTTATCTCAGGGGGCGGACAGATACGCAGTATTTT. Encoded protein: CASSYLRGRTDTQYF.

The rearrangement joins TRBV15 to TRBJ1-2, with 8 positions matching TRBD1. The CDR3 loop spans 14 amino acids. Trimming at V came to 5 bases and at J to 6 bases, leaving 8 bases not matched to a gene. Germline V CDR1 and CDR2: LNHNV, YYDKDF (reference sequence). CDR3 sequence: CATSANRGDDGYTF. The CDR3 DNA is TGTGCCACCAGCGCCAACAGGGGGGACGATGGCTACACCTTC. Full variable domain (rest looked up from reference TRBV15 and TRBJ1-2): DAMVIQNPRYQVTQFGKPVTLSCSQTLNHNVMYWYQQKSSQAPKLLFHYYDKDFNNEADTPDNFQSRRPNTSFCFLDIRSPGLGDTAMYLCATSANRGDDGYTFGSGTRLTVV.

The chain has TRBV18 and TRBJ2-7, with 7 bases matching TRBD1. The CDR3 sequence is 16 residues long. CDR1 KGHSH and CDR2 LQKENI come from the germline V gene. The ends lost 2 bases at V and 5 bases at J; junction bases unmatched: 12. CDR3 loop: CASSPAQTGSWDEQYF. DNA for the CDR3: TGTGCCAGCTCACCAGCTCAGACAGGGTCCTGGGACGAGCAGTACTTC.